This is a list of T cell receptor beta chains from one sample in a study of blood T cells in healthy people across ages. One entry per CDR3 protein results from TCRdb running MiXCR on the 5' RACE reads. The table has over 1,500,000 distinct CDR3 sequences, approximately 40% seen once. The sequenced sample consisted of blood. All receptors derive from a human donor in good health. Each CDR3 is given with its conserved first and last residue. The D gene is left open where the match is weak. Not all rows give a size; the values are once, few, many and, for expanded clones, a class.

clone size	D gene	V gene	J gene	CDR3 protein	CDR3 DNA
once	.	TRBV7-2	TRBJ1-5	CASSLQVTNQPQHF	TGTGCCAGCAGCTTACAGGTTACCAATCAGCCCCAGCATTTT
few	.	TRBV20-1	TRBJ1-5	CSAANEINQPQHF	TGCAGTGCTGCGAATGAAATCAATCAGCCCCAGCATTTT
.	.	TRBV6-6	TRBJ1-2	CASTTTGTPDGYTF	TGTGCCAGCACCACTACCGGGACACCCGATGGCTACACCTTC
.	.	TRBV28	TRBJ1-1	CASSFTQGTEAFF	TGTGCCAGCAGTTTCACTCAGGGGACTGAAGCTTTCTTT
.	.	TRBV6-5	TRBJ1-4	CASGRDNEKLFF	TGTGCCAGCGGCAGGGATAATGAAAAACTGTTTTTT
few	.	TRBV6-5	TRBJ1-5	CASSYSRYQPQHF	TGTGCCAGCAGTTACTCGAGGTACCAGCCCCAGCATTTT
.	TRBD1	TRBV12-5	TRBJ2-7	CASGLAGTGSSYEQYF	TGTGCTAGTGGTTTGGCTGGGACAGGGAGCTCCTACGAGCAGTACTTC
.	TRBD2	TRBV12-3/TRBV12-4	TRBJ2-5	CASRTIAGGPETQYF	TGTGCCAGCAGGACAATAGCGGGGGGGCCGGAGACCCAGTACTTC
.	TRBD1	TRBV5-1	TRBJ2-5	CASSTRTGGQETQYF	TGCGCCAGCAGCACACGGACAGGGGGCCAAGAGACCCAGTACTTC
few	.	TRBV7-2	TRBJ2-4	CASSSGASKNIQYF	TGTGCCAGCAGCTCGGGGGCCAGTAAAAACATTCAGTACTTC
few	TRBD1	TRBV15	TRBJ2-5	CATSGWTGKETQYF	TGTGCCACCAGCGGCTGGACAGGGAAAGAGACCCAGTACTTC
.	TRBD1	TRBV2	TRBJ1-1	CASGDRGKTEAFF	TGTGCCTCAGGGGACAGGGGGAAGACTGAAGCTTTCTTT